These T cell receptor beta chains were read from a single sample in a study of T cell responses to AZD1222 COVID-19 vaccine. Generated by immunoSEQ multiplex PCR, the TCRdb table keeps only in-frame clones and is missing some. The sample consists of around 180,000 clones, approximately 90% of them appearing once. Source: peripheral blood, taken on day 0 of AZD1222 vaccination. The origin of the receptors is an adult in good health. The CDR3 runs from the conserved cysteine through the conserved F or W. The D gene is left open where the match is weak. Only part of the rows carry a size: once, few, many, or a class if the clone is expanded.

>NA|NA|TRBJ1-1|TRBV7-9
CASSLVQGGNTEAFF
TGTGCCAGCAGCTTAGTACAGGGAGGAAACACTGAAGCTTTCTTT
>NA|NA|TRBJ2-7|TRBV12-1
CASSLMVRDSLSYEQYF
TGTGCCAGCAGCTTAATGGTCCGGGACAGCCTCTCCTACGAGCAGTACTTC
>NA|NA|TRBJ1-4|TRBV3-1/TRBV3-2
CASSPPKRGLYEKLFF
TGTGCCAGCAGCCCTCCCAAGCGGGGGTTATATGAAAAACTGTTTTTT
>NA|NA|TRBJ1-1|TRBV7-2
CASSSGWGTEAFF
TGTGCCAGCAGCTCAGGGTGGGGCACTGAAGCTTTCTTT
>NA|TRBD2|TRBJ2-1|TRBV5-1
CASSASGNYEQFF
TGCGCCAGCTCGGCTAGCGGGAACTATGAGCAGTTCTTC
>NA|NA|TRBJ1-1|TRBV30
CAWIVGRLNTEAFF
TGTGCCTGGATAGTGGGCAGACTGAACACTGAAGCTTTCTTT
>NA|NA|TRBJ1-5|TRBV21-1
CASSNGRRVHRVPINNQPQHF
TGTGCCAGCAGCAACGGACGGAGGGTACACAGGGTACCGATCAATAATCAGCCCCAGCATTTT
>NA|NA|TRBJ2-7|TRBV14
CASSQDLDGEQYF
TGTGCCAGCAGCCAAGATCTGGACGGCGAGCAGTACTTC
>NA|NA|TRBJ2-7|TRBV6-5
CATTWTYEQYF
TGTGCCACTACTTGGACTTACGAGCAGTACTTC
>NA|NA|TRBJ1-1|TRBV18
CASSPGVSTEAFF
TGTGCCAGCTCACCAGGGGTTTCCACTGAAGCTTTCTTT
>NA|TRBD2|TRBJ2-7|TRBV6-5
CASGLAGDYEQYF
TGTGCCAGCGGGCTAGCGGGCGACTACGAGCAGTACTTC
>NA|TRBD1|TRBJ1-2|TRBV28
CASTLGGRTGNYGYTF
TGTGCCAGCACCCTTGGGGGACGGACAGGGAACTATGGCTACACCTTC
>NA|TRBD2|TRBJ2-3|TRBV4-1
CASSQDRGLAASTDTQYF
TGCGCCAGCAGCCAAGATCGGGGACTAGCGGCTAGCACAGATACGCAGTATTTT
>NA|NA|TRBJ1-4|TRBV28
CASKSRKYSTNEKLFF
TGTGCCAGTAAGAGCCGGAAATATTCAACTAATGAAAAACTGTTTTTT
>NA|NA|TRBJ1-5|TRBV5-1
CASSLEWTASNQPQHF
TGCGCCAGCAGCTTGGAATGGACAGCTTCGAATCAGCCCCAGCATTTT
>once|NA|TRBJ1-2|TRBV9
CASSVFGNYGYTF
TGTGCCAGCAGCGTTTTCGGGAACTATGGCTACACCTTC
>NA|NA|TRBJ1-1|TRBV2
CASRPGVRGTEAFF
TGTGCCAGCAGGCCAGGGGTAAGGGGTACTGAAGCTTTCTTT
>NA|TRBD1|TRBJ2-5|TRBV5-6
CASSFGTGPWTQYF
TGTGCCAGCAGCTTTGGGACAGGACCCTGGACCCAGTACTTC
>NA|TRBD2|TRBJ2-7|TRBV12-3/TRBV12-4
CASRFAGVPAF
TGTGCCAGCAGGTTTGCGGGGGTCCCGGCATTC
>NA|NA|TRBJ1-1|TRBV29-1
CSVAEGGTEAFF
TGCAGCGTCGCGGAAGGAGGCACTGAAGCTTTCTTT
>NA|TRBD1|TRBJ2-3|TRBV6-1
CASSDVGQGTDTQYF
TGTGCCAGCAGTGATGTGGGACAGGGGACAGATACGCAGTATTTT
>NA|NA|TRBJ1-1|TRBV6-5
CASSFLTGTRTTEAFF
TGTGCCAGCAGTTTCCTGACCGGGACTCGGACTACTGAAGCTTTCTTT
>NA|NA|TRBJ1-1|TRBV30
CAWCLGPANTEAFF
TGTGCCTGGTGTCTGGGGCCGGCGAACACTGAAGCTTTCTTT
>NA|NA|TRBJ1-5|TRBV28
CASSLQGLSNQPQHF
TGTGCCAGCAGTTTACAGGGGCTCAGCAATCAGCCCCAGCATTTT
>NA|NA|TRBJ1-3|TRBV5-1
CASSLGALSGNTIYF
TGCGCCAGCAGCTTGGGGGCCCTCTCTGGAAACACCATATATTTT
>NA|NA|TRBJ1-2|TRBV5-1
CASSLVARENYGYTF
TGCGCCAGCAGCTTGGTTGCCAGGGAAAACTATGGCTACACCTTC
>few|NA|TRBJ1-3|TRBV7-2
CASSLAGGNTIYF
TGTGCCAGCAGCTTAGCTGGTGGAAACACCATATATTTT
>NA|NA|TRBJ2-1|TRBV24-1
CATSDWGSNEQFF
TGTGCCACCAGTGACTGGGGCAGCAATGAGCAGTTCTTC
>NA|TRBD2|TRBJ2-5|TRBV2
CATRGGAMAETQYF
TGTGCCACCCGGGGGGGGGCCATGGCAGAGACCCAGTACTTC
>NA|NA|TRBJ1-2|TRBV6-6
CASSYEARRYGYTF
TGTGCCAGCAGTTACGAGGCACGACGCTATGGCTACACCTTC
>NA|NA|TRBJ1-2|TRBV18
CASSPWSDYGYTF
TGTGCCAGCTCACCCTGGAGTGACTATGGCTACACCTTC
>NA|NA|TRBJ1-1|TRBV28
CASTVGPTEAFF
TGTGCCAGCACGGTTGGACCCACTGAAGCTTTCTTT
>NA|NA|TRBJ2-7|TRBV28
CASSPGGRQGAEQYF
TGTGCCAGCAGTCCCGGAGGCAGGCAAGGCGCCGAGCAGTACTTC
>NA|NA|TRBJ2-5|TRBV28
CASSSYTGYKETQYF
TGTGCCAGCAGTTCATATACGGGATATAAAGAGACCCAGTACTTC
>NA|NA|TRBJ1-2|TRBV5-1
CASSTRWADGYTF
TGCGCCAGCAGCACGAGGTGGGCTGATGGCTACACCTTC
>NA|TRBD2|TRBJ2-7|TRBV18
CASSPPKPSGRGYEQYF
TGTGCCAGCTCACCACCGAAGCCTAGCGGTAGGGGCTACGAGCAGTACTTC
>NA|TRBD2|TRBJ2-5|TRBV9
CASSVEVAGEVTQYF
TGTGCCAGCAGCGTAGAAGTAGCGGGAGAGGTGACCCAGTACTTC
>NA|TRBD1|TRBJ1-1|TRBV19
CASSMTRAGGVYTEAFF
TGTGCCAGTAGTATGACCCGGGCAGGGGGCGTCTATACTGAAGCTTTCTTT
>NA|TRBD1|TRBJ1-4|TRBV2
CASSLDRGREKLFF
TGTGCCAGCAGTTTAGACAGGGGGCGTGAAAAACTGTTTTTT
>NA|NA|TRBJ1-1|TRBV7-9
CASEWGTEAFF
TGTGCCAGCGAATGGGGTACTGAAGCTTTCTTT
>NA|NA|TRBJ1-4|TRBV6-5
CASSYSMGSEKLFF
TGTGCCAGCAGTTACTCGATGGGCAGCGAAAAACTGTTTTTT
>NA|NA|TRBJ1-6|TRBV19
CASSPRNGEPLHF
TGTGCCAGTAGTCCGCGAAACGGGGAACCCCTCCACTTT
>NA|TRBD2|TRBJ2-7|TRBV30
CAWIPGRGLAYEQYF
TGTGCCTGGATTCCAGGGAGGGGTTTGGCCTACGAGCAGTACTTC
>NA|NA|TRBJ2-4|TRBV5-4
CASSVARGNIQYF
TGTGCCAGCAGCGTCGCGCGGGGAAACATTCAGTACTTC
>NA|NA|TRBJ2-7|TRBV6-5
CASSYSIAGYEQYF
TGTGCCAGCAGTTACTCGATTGCGGGCTACGAGCAGTACTTC
>NA|NA|TRBJ1-2|TRBV20-1
CSANSNYGYTF
TGCAGTGCGAACTCTAACTATGGCTACACCTTC
>few|TRBD2|TRBJ2-1|TRBV30
CAWSVWGLAGGNEQFF
TGTGCCTGGAGTGTATGGGGACTAGCGGGGGGCAATGAGCAGTTCTTC
>NA|NA|TRBJ2-3|TRBV7-9
CASSLGPNADTQYF
TGTGCCAGCAGCTTGGGGCCTAACGCAGATACGCAGTATTTT
>NA|TRBD1|TRBJ2-7|TRBV6-5
CATARQGSSYEQYF
TGTGCCACCGCCCGACAGGGAAGCTCCTACGAGCAGTACTTC
>NA|TRBD1|TRBJ1-4|TRBV5-1
CASSLGQGNEKLFF
TGCGCCAGCAGCTTGGGACAGGGCAATGAAAAACTGTTTTTT
>once|TRBD1|TRBJ2-7|TRBV2
CASSPPGQGAHEQYF
TGTGCCAGCAGTCCTCCGGGACAGGGGGCCCACGAGCAGTACTTC
>few|NA|TRBJ2-5|TRBV5-1
CASSPLGGIEVETQYF
TGCGCCAGCAGCCCGCTGGGGGGTATTGAAGTAGAGACCCAGTACTTC
>NA|NA|TRBJ1-1|TRBV2
CASTTESILTEAFF
TGTGCCAGCACTACGGAGTCAATCCTAACTGAAGCTTTCTTT
>NA|NA|TRBJ2-6|TRBV7-9
CASSSNRDIDSGANVLTF
TGTGCCAGCAGCTCGAACCGGGACATTGACTCTGGGGCCAACGTCCTGACTTTC
>once|TRBD1|TRBJ1-5|TRBV19
CASSITDRGDQPQHF
TGTGCCAGTAGTATCACTGACAGGGGGGATCAGCCCCAGCATTTT